This TCR beta chain was captured by sequencing in a study of human T cells and chemical hapten exposure. On the study more broadly: How much TCR each sample yielded varied, mostly because pooled library volumes differed slightly.

The CDR3 is made up of 16 amino acids. The V gene's germline CDR1 is LGHDT and CDR2 YNNKEL (reference sequence). V lost 1 base, J lost 2 bases, and 3 bases stayed unmatched. Described time point: patch test 2, 6 weeks after DPC sensitization. Indicated treatment: therapeutic diphenylcyclopropenone sensitization with weekly scalp DPC. Participating donors were patients with alopecia, aged 18 to 70 years, considered appropriate candidates for DPC. Using its own MiXCR run on the RACE reads, TCRdb lists one record per CDR3 protein. The sample includes tens of thousands of distinct CDR3 sequences, approximately 9% of them seen just once.

This rearrangement joins TRBV3-1 to TRBJ2-3; 10 bases match TRBD2. The source of this sequence is a woman aged 50 to 60 with alopecia areata. Some clones in this sample may be carry-over from other donors' samples. The sample was whole blood, taken in connection with sensitization to the hapten diphenylcyclopropenone (DPC). The CDR3, as DNA: TGTGCCAGCAGCCAAGGGACTAGCGGCGACACAGATACGCAGTATTTT. It encodes CASSQGTSGDTDTQYF.